These 22 T cell receptor beta chains were all obtained from the same sample, sequenced in a study of siplizumab effects on memory and regulatory T cells. Sequencing used immunoSEQ multiplex PCR; TCRdb keeps in-frame clones, though not all of them. In the table there are 100,000 or so clones, about 93% of which are singletons. Sequencing was carried out using CD4+ T cells sorted from blood. The receptors shown here come from a human donor in good health.

V and J are TRBV5-1 and TRBJ2-7; maybe TRBD1 (6 bases). This CDR3 spans 16 amino acids. The V end lost 4 bases, the J end lost 3 bases, and 20 bases lay between the germline ends. Per the germline V gene, CDR1 is SGHRS and CDR2 is YFSETQ. Here the CDR3 reads CASSLGQILLNYEQYF. CDR3 sequence (DNA): TGCGCCAGCAGCCTCGGACAGATACTTCTTAACTACGAGCAGTACTTC.

A single count supports this clone. V gene TRBV7-3 combines with J gene TRBJ1-1; D is perhaps TRBD1 (5 bases). The CDR3 covers 13 residues. Germline V gives CDR1 SGHTA, CDR2 FQGTGA. Trimming shortened V by 9 bases and J by 4 bases, and 15 bases separated the two germline ends. The CDR3 region is CARGRGAPTEAFF. CDR3 in DNA: TGTGCCAGAGGGCGCGGGGCGCCCACTGAAGCTTTCTTT.

V is TRBV18 and J is TRBJ1-3; 9 bases agree with TRBD1. The V gene's germline CDR1 is KGHSH and CDR2 LQKENI. CDR3 length equals 17 residues. The junction had 6 bases not matched to a gene; V was cut back by 3 bases and J by 0 bases. Here the CDR3 reads CASSPPGQGHSGNTIYF. For the CDR3, the DNA is TGTGCCAGCTCACCTCCGGGACAGGGCCACTCTGGAAACACCATATATTTT.

The rearrangement links TRBV27 to TRBJ2-7, with 12 bases that match TRBD2. This CDR3 is 17 amino acids long. CDR1 is MNHEY, CDR2 SMNVEV, per germline (reference sequence). J lost 1 base, V lost 6 bases, and 10 bases had no gene match. The DNA for the CDR3 is TGTGCCAGCAGACCCGACCCAGGACTAGCGGGATCCTACGAGCAGTACTTC. Translated, it gives CASRPDPGLAGSYEQYF.

The chain is built from TRBV4-2 and TRBJ1-5, with D maybe TRBD1 (5 bases). With 1 base removed from V and 2 bases from J, the gap between germline ends came to 9 bases. Germline V gives CDR1 LGHNA, CDR2 YNFKEQ. This CDR3 is built from 15 residues. The CDR3 DNA reads TGTGCCAGCAGCCAAGTGGGGGGTGGCAATCAGCCCCAGCATTTT. This sequence encodes CASSQVGGGNQPQHF.

This clone was observed once. This chain uses TRBV18 with TRBJ1-1; TRBD1 aligns across 12 bases. Trimming took 4 bases from V and 5 from J; bases not matched to a gene: 2. This CDR3 is built from 14 residues. Germline V CDR1 and CDR2: KGHSH, LQKENI. CDR3 nucleotides: TGTGCCAGCTCACGGGACAGGGGGCAAACTGAAGCTTTCTTT. This translates into CASSRDRGQTEAFF.

V gene TRBV18 combines with J gene TRBJ1-1; tentative D call: TRBD1 (5 bases). The V gene lost 4 bases and the J gene lost 3 bases, with 15 bases spanning the gap. Germline loops: CDR1 KGHSH, CDR2 LQKENI. The length of the CDR3 is 15 residues. Here the CDR3 reads CASSRRMGVDTEAFF. The CDR3 nucleotides are TGTGCCAGCTCACGGAGAATGGGGGTGGACACTGAAGCTTTCTTT.

This chain uses TRBV4-1 with TRBJ1-6; TRBD1 might be the D (6 bases). The CDR3 has 14 amino acids. Germline V gene data show CDR1 as MGHRA and CDR2 as YSYEKL. Trimming shortened V by 5 bases and J by 6 bases, and 11 bases separated the two germline ends. This CDR3 reads CASSTGRGNSPLHF. In DNA form, the CDR3 reads TGCGCCAGCAGCACAGGGAGAGGTAATTCACCCCTCCACTTT.

J is TRBJ2-3 and V is TRBV2, with 9 positions matching TRBD2. V shed 8 bases and J 0 bases; nucleotides not matched to a gene: 6. CDR3 length: 15 amino acids. Germline V CDR1 and CDR2: SNHLY, FYNNEI. The CDR3 region is CASGLTSGSTDTQYF. In DNA, the CDR3 is TGTGCCAGCGGGTTAACTAGCGGGAGCACAGATACGCAGTATTTT.

The rearrangement links TRBV29-1 to TRBJ2-7, with no clear D. Germline CDR1 reads SQVTM; CDR2 reads ANQGSEA. CDR3 length equals 12 residues. Trimming took off 7 bases at V and 7 bases at J, with 17 bases between the two ends. CDR3 sequence reads: CSGGDPLEEQYF. The CDR3 DNA is TGCAGCGGGGGTGATCCTCTGGAGGAGCAGTACTTC.

CDR3 residues: CASSGELFF. The CDR3 bases are TGTGCCAGTTCCGGGGAGCTGTTTTTT. V gene TRBV19 combines with J gene TRBJ2-2; D gene unclear. CDR3 length equals 9 residues. V shed 8 bases and J shed 6 bases, with 1 base lying between them. Germline values: CDR1 LNHDA, CDR2 SQIVND (reference sequence).

The chain couples TRBV9 to TRBJ1-1, with no clear D. V was trimmed by 0 bases and J by 2 bases, leaving 8 bases between them. The germline gives CDR1 SGDLS, CDR2 YYNGEE. CDR3 length: 14 amino acids. The CDR3 protein is CASSVGRGNTEAFF. The CDR3 region has the DNA TGTGCCAGCAGCGTAGGACGGGGAAACACTGAAGCTTTCTTT. The full variable domain, with the rest looked up from reference TRBV9 and TRBJ1-1, is DSGVTQTPKHLITATGQRVTLRCSPRSGDLSVYWYQQSLDQGLQFLIQYYNGEERAKGNILERFSAQQFPDLHSELNLSSLELGDSALYFCASSVGRGNTEAFFGQGTRLTVV.

The V call is TRBV5-4, the J call TRBJ2-2; no clear D. V was cut by 0 bases and J by 2 bases, with 8 bases left in between. Germline V gives CDR1 SGHNT, CDR2 YYREEE (reference sequence). The CDR3 is made up of 15 amino acids. As DNA, the CDR3 is TGTGCCAGCAGCTTGGACATTCAAAACACCGGGGAGCTGTTTTTT. It is translated as CASSLDIQNTGELFF.

The rearrangement links TRBV6-4 to TRBJ1-1; D is uncertain. Deletions cut 5 bases from V and 3 bases from J, with 10 bases between. CDR1 and CDR2 (germline): MRHNA, SNTAGT. This CDR3 region has 13 residues. The CDR3 coding sequence is TGTGCCAGCAGTTTAGAACTGGACACTGAAGCTTTCTTT. As protein: CASSLELDTEAFF.

This chain uses TRBV9 with TRBJ2-2; 8 bases are shared with TRBD1. V lost 4 bases and J lost 2; bases outside the gene matches: 7. The CDR3 totals 16 residues. CDR1 and CDR2 from the germline V gene are SGDLS and YYNGEE. The CDR3 sequence: CASSLRTGINTGELFF. The CDR3 bases are TGTGCCAGCAGCTTAAGGACAGGGATTAACACCGGGGAGCTGTTTTTT.

The chain has TRBV5-8 and TRBJ2-7, with D possibly TRBD1 on 6 matching bases. Germline-derived CDR1 and CDR2 are SGHTS and YDEGEE. There are 12 residues in the CDR3. Deletions cut 4 bases from V and 4 bases from J, with 9 bases between. The CDR3 spells CASSPQGYEQYF. CDR3 coding DNA: TGTGCCAGCAGCCCACAGGGTTACGAGCAGTACTTC.

The chain has TRBV10-3 and TRBJ2-3; D uncertain. There are 13 residues in the CDR3. V lost 4 bases and J 3 bases, leaving 8 bases between the germline ends. Germline CDR1 is ENHRY and CDR2 is SYGVKD. In nucleotides, the CDR3 is TGTGCCATCAGTGTTGGTAAGACAGATACGCAGTATTTT. Amino acid sequence: CAISVGKTDTQYF.

The DNA for the CDR3 is TGTGCTAGTGGAGTGGCGAACACCGGGGAGCTGTTTTTT. Protein sequence: CASGVANTGELFF. This rearrangement joins TRBV12-5 to TRBJ2-2; unclear D gene. The CDR3 loop spans 13 amino acids. In germline, CDR1 is LGHNT, CDR2 FRNRAP. The V and J ends lost 6 bases and 0 bases respectively, with 5 bases between them.

Only one count was recorded for this clone. The chain couples TRBV19 to TRBJ2-2, with 8 bases fitting TRBD1. The J segment lost 0 bases and the V segment lost 6 bases, leaving 6 bases of the junction unmatched. Germline loops: CDR1 LNHDA, CDR2 SQIVND (reference sequence). There are 16 residues in the CDR3. The CDR3 nucleotides are TGTGCCAGTAGCCGGACAGGGATCGCGAACACCGGGGAGCTGTTTTTT. Translated: CASSRTGIANTGELFF.

This clone is a singleton in its sample. The J gene is TRBJ1-1, the V gene TRBV9, with 8 bases identical to TRBD1. The J segment lost 12 bases and the V segment lost 0 bases, leaving 10 bases of the junction unmatched. CDR1 SGDLS and CDR2 YYNGEE come from the germline V gene. CDR3 size: 14 residues. The CDR3, as DNA: TGTGCCAGCAGCGTAGTAGTTGGGACAGGAGAATCTTTCTTT. This sequence encodes CASSVVVGTGESFF.

This chain uses TRBV25-1 with TRBJ1-2, with D hard to call. Trimming stripped 6 bases from V and 4 bases from J, with 9 bases between. The CDR3 totals 12 residues. Germline V gene data show CDR1 as MGHDK and CDR2 as SYGVNS. The chain's CDR3 is CASRGPTYGYTF. DNA of the CDR3: TGTGCCAGCAGGGGTCCTACCTATGGCTACACCTTC.

The V call is TRBV7-9, the J call TRBJ1-2; D gene unclear. Germline V lookup: CDR1 SEHNR, CDR2 FQNEAQ (reference sequence). The CDR3 loop spans 13 amino acids. The V end was cut by 3 bases, the J end by 4 bases, with 9 bases between. The CDR3 DNA reads as TGTGCCAGCAGCTTCCCAGATACCTATGGCTACACCTTC. Protein product: CASSFPDTYGYTF.